This is a list of T cell receptor beta chains from one sample in a study of OX40 agonist ivuxolimab in advanced cancers. Here immunoSEQ multiplex PCR was the method, and the copy in TCRdb shows in-frame clones only, minus some. The sample records about 70,000 clones, roughly 80% being singletons. The sample was CD4+ or CD8+ T cells sorted from blood, taken in a trial of the OX40 agonist ivuxolimab. Source of these receptors: an adult with an advanced solid tumor such as melanoma, head and neck, liver or kidney cancer. CDR3s include the opening cysteine and the closing phenylalanine or tryptophan. Each record gives: D gene, V gene, clone size, J gene, CDR3 protein, CDR3 DNA. The D gene is left open where the match is weak. Clone size is stated in some rows and not others, as once, few, many or a class when expanded.

D: NA
V: TRBV30
size: NA
J: TRBJ2-2
CDR3: CAWNSEGRELFF
DNA: TGTGCCTGGAACAGTGAAGGAAGGGAGCTGTTTTTT

D: NA
V: TRBV18
size: once
J: TRBJ1-3
CDR3: CASSPTDTGNTIYF
DNA: TGTGCCAGCTCACCAACAGATACCGGAAACACCATATATTTT

D: TRBD1
V: TRBV19
size: NA
J: TRBJ2-7
CDR3: CASGDRPYEQYF
DNA: TGTGCCAGTGGGGACAGGCCCTACGAGCAGTACTTC

D: TRBD2
V: TRBV27
size: NA
J: TRBJ2-3
CDR3: CASSSPRTSGGGTDTQYF
DNA: TGTGCCAGCAGTTCCCCCCGGACTAGCGGGGGAGGCACAGATACGCAGTATTTT

D: NA
V: TRBV6-5
size: NA
J: TRBJ1-4
CDR3: CATQGGKVANEKLFF
DNA: TGTGCCACCCAAGGGGGGAAAGTAGCTAATGAAAAACTGTTTTTT

D: NA
V: TRBV6-6
size: NA
J: TRBJ1-4
CDR3: CASSLGRTLFF
DNA: TGTGCCAGCAGTTTAGGTCGGACACTGTTTTTT

D: NA
V: TRBV29-1
size: NA
J: TRBJ2-7
CDR3: CSVFDSFSYEQYF
DNA: TGCAGCGTTTTCGACAGTTTCTCCTACGAGCAGTACTTC

D: NA
V: TRBV11-2
size: few
J: TRBJ1-1
CDR3: CASSLAIEAFF
DNA: TGTGCCAGCAGCTTAGCCATTGAAGCTTTCTTT

D: TRBD2
V: TRBV5-1
size: few
J: TRBJ2-7
CDR3: CASRQRGEAEQYF
DNA: TGCGCCAGCAGACAACGGGGGGAGGCCGAGCAGTACTTC

D: NA
V: TRBV10-1
size: NA
J: TRBJ2-3
CDR3: CASSEGFADTQYF
DNA: TGCGCCAGCAGTGAGGGGTTCGCAGATACGCAGTATTTT

D: NA
V: TRBV9
size: NA
J: TRBJ1-2
CDR3: CASSVFDRLGAYGYTF
DNA: TGTGCCAGCAGCGTCTTCGACCGACTAGGGGCCTATGGCTACACCTTC

D: NA
V: TRBV7-7
size: NA
J: TRBJ2-3
CDR3: CASSPDGVGGTQYF
DNA: TGTGCCAGCAGCCCGGACGGGGTAGGGGGTACGCAGTATTTT

D: NA
V: TRBV19
size: NA
J: TRBJ1-3
CDR3: CASSTGPISGNTIYF
DNA: TGTGCCAGTAGTACAGGACCGATCTCTGGAAACACCATATATTTT

D: TRBD2
V: TRBV11-2
size: NA
J: TRBJ2-7
CDR3: CASSLVGWRGDHEQYF
DNA: TGTGCCAGCAGCTTAGTAGGGTGGCGGGGGGATCACGAGCAGTACTTC

D: TRBD1
V: TRBV5-1
size: NA
J: TRBJ2-5
CDR3: CASSLGGGKGETQYF
DNA: TGCGCCAGCAGCTTGGGAGGGGGCAAGGGCGAGACCCAGTACTTC

D: TRBD1
V: TRBV11-2
size: NA
J: TRBJ1-5
CDR3: CASQDRANQPQHF
DNA: TGTGCCAGCCAGGACAGGGCCAATCAGCCCCAGCATTTT

D: NA
V: TRBV5-1
size: NA
J: TRBJ2-5
CDR3: CASSFGRRQETQYF
DNA: TGCGCCAGCAGCTTTGGGCGGAGACAAGAGACCCAGTACTTC

D: NA
V: TRBV28
size: NA
J: TRBJ2-3
CDR3: CASSLSDTQYF
DNA: TGTGCCAGCAGTTTATCTGATACGCAGTATTTT

D: TRBD2
V: TRBV18
size: NA
J: TRBJ2-3
CDR3: CASSVRRTSGTDTQYF
DNA: TGTGCCAGCTCAGTCCGCAGGACTAGCGGCACAGATACGCAGTATTTT

D: NA
V: TRBV25-1
size: NA
J: TRBJ2-5
CDR3: CASSPPLGVGKETQYF
DNA: TGTGCCAGCAGCCCTCCCCTCGGGGTCGGTAAAGAGACCCAGTACTTC

D: NA
V: TRBV19
size: NA
J: TRBJ1-5
CDR3: CASSFRGSTWNQPQHF
DNA: TGTGCCAGTAGTTTTCGGGGCTCGACATGGAATCAGCCCCAGCATTTT

D: TRBD1
V: TRBV6-1
size: NA
J: TRBJ1-6
CDR3: CASRATGTGASPLHF
DNA: TGTGCCAGCAGAGCCACCGGGACAGGGGCCTCACCCCTCCACTTT

D: NA
V: TRBV19
size: NA
J: TRBJ2-3
CDR3: CASMSYGGLPDTQYF
DNA: TGTGCCAGTATGAGTTACGGGGGGCTTCCAGATACGCAGTATTTT

D: NA
V: TRBV5-6
size: NA
J: TRBJ2-7
CDR3: CASSWKGSSYEQYF
DNA: TGTGCCAGCAGCTGGAAGGGTAGCTCCTACGAGCAGTACTTC

D: TRBD1
V: TRBV11-3
size: NA
J: TRBJ1-2
CDR3: CASSLPPRQGADYGYTF
DNA: TGTGCCAGCAGCTTACCCCCTCGACAGGGGGCAGACTATGGCTACACCTTC

D: TRBD1
V: TRBV30
size: NA
J: TRBJ1-2
CDR3: CARTGRNYGYTF
DNA: TGTGCCCGGACAGGACGAAACTATGGCTACACCTTC

D: NA
V: TRBV5-1
size: NA
J: TRBJ2-4
CDR3: CASSPGPGTGGNIQYF
DNA: TGCGCCAGCAGCCCCGGTCCGGGGACGGGCGGAAACATTCAGTACTTC

D: NA
V: TRBV5-1
size: NA
J: TRBJ1-5
CDR3: CASSPKPGDGQPQHF
DNA: TGCGCCAGCAGCCCCAAACCAGGGGACGGTCAGCCCCAGCATTTT

D: NA
V: TRBV28
size: NA
J: TRBJ2-7
CDR3: CASSLSGGREQYF
DNA: TGTGCCAGCAGTTTAAGTGGTGGTCGGGAGCAGTACTTC

D: NA
V: TRBV7-8
size: once
J: TRBJ1-3
CDR3: CASSFGESGSGNTIYF
DNA: TGTGCCAGCAGTTTTGGGGAGTCCGGGTCTGGAAACACCATATATTTT

D: TRBD1
V: TRBV14
size: once
J: TRBJ2-1
CDR3: CASSQSSRDRGLTYNEQFF
DNA: TGTGCCAGCAGCCAGTCGTCCCGGGACAGGGGCCTGACCTACAATGAGCAGTTCTTC

D: NA
V: TRBV5-1
size: few
J: TRBJ2-5
CDR3: CASSLGSETQYF
DNA: TGCGCCAGCAGCTTGGGATCCGAGACCCAGTACTTC

D: TRBD2
V: TRBV19
size: NA
J: TRBJ2-7
CDR3: CASSIFSSGGPREQYF
DNA: TGTGCCAGTAGTATATTCTCTAGCGGGGGGCCCCGGGAGCAGTACTTC

D: NA
V: TRBV28
size: NA
J: TRBJ1-5
CDR3: CATGGPLSNQPQHF
DNA: TGTGCCACTGGCGGCCCCCTTAGCAATCAGCCCCAGCATTTT

D: TRBD1
V: TRBV14
size: NA
J: TRBJ2-5
CDR3: CASSLFGQGAETQYF
DNA: TGTGCCAGCAGCCTTTTTGGACAGGGAGCGGAGACCCAGTACTTC

D: TRBD2
V: TRBV7-7
size: NA
J: TRBJ2-5
CDR3: CASSTRGGVEETQYF
DNA: TGTGCCAGCAGCACTCGCGGGGGAGTAGAAGAGACCCAGTACTTC

D: NA
V: TRBV6-7
size: NA
J: TRBJ2-3
CDR3: CASTSLRGRAISTDTQYF
DNA: TGTGCCAGCACCTCACTTCGGGGGCGGGCGATATCCACAGATACGCAGTATTTT

D: TRBD2
V: TRBV14
size: NA
J: TRBJ2-1
CDR3: CASSPGTSSYNEQFF
DNA: TGTGCCAGCAGCCCAGGGACTAGCTCCTACAATGAGCAGTTCTTC

D: NA
V: TRBV7-2
size: NA
J: TRBJ2-3
CDR3: CASSSGLLPGTQYF
DNA: TGTGCCAGCAGCTCGGGACTCCTGCCTGGTACGCAGTATTTT

D: NA
V: TRBV18
size: few
J: TRBJ1-1
CDR3: CASSPQHGLEAFF
DNA: TGTGCCAGCTCACCACAGCACGGGCTTGAAGCTTTCTTT

D: NA
V: TRBV7-9
size: NA
J: TRBJ2-5
CDR3: CASSSPPSYSPSEQETQYF
DNA: TGTGCCAGCAGCTCGCCGCCCTCCTACTCCCCTAGTGAACAAGAGACCCAGTACTTC

D: NA
V: TRBV10-3
size: once
J: TRBJ2-7
CDR3: CAISEDGGSSYEQYF
DNA: TGTGCCATCAGTGAAGATGGGGGGAGCTCCTACGAGCAGTACTTC

D: NA
V: TRBV5-1
size: NA
J: TRBJ2-1
CDR3: CASSLNGGSNEQFF
DNA: TGCGCCAGCAGCTTGAATGGGGGGAGCAATGAGCAGTTCTTC

D: NA
V: TRBV12-5
size: NA
J: TRBJ1-1
CDR3: CASGLSTVNTEAFF
DNA: TGTGCTAGTGGTTTGAGCACGGTGAACACTGAAGCTTTCTTT

D: NA
V: TRBV7-9
size: NA
J: TRBJ1-4
CDR3: CASSPYGTNEKLFF
DNA: TGTGCCAGCAGCCCCTATGGAACTAATGAAAAACTGTTTTTT

D: TRBD1
V: TRBV7-8
size: NA
J: TRBJ2-7
CDR3: CASSLGGTGFFEQYF
DNA: TGTGCCAGCAGCTTAGGAGGGACAGGGTTCTTCGAGCAGTACTTC

D: NA
V: TRBV6-1
size: NA
J: TRBJ1-6
CDR3: CASSEWGSTSSPLHF
DNA: TGTGCCAGCAGTGAATGGGGCAGTACTTCCTCACCCCTCCACTTT

D: NA
V: TRBV5-6
size: NA
J: TRBJ1-1
CDR3: CASSSPSGITEAFF
DNA: TGTGCCAGCAGCTCCCCCTCGGGAATCACTGAAGCTTTCTTT

D: TRBD1
V: TRBV19
size: NA
J: TRBJ1-6
CDR3: CASRQGSSYNSPLHF
DNA: TGTGCCAGTAGACAGGGGAGCTCCTATAATTCACCCCTCCACTTT

D: TRBD1
V: TRBV5-1
size: NA
J: TRBJ2-5
CDR3: CASSFPGGETQYF
DNA: TGCGCCAGCAGCTTTCCAGGGGGAGAGACCCAGTACTTC

D: NA
V: TRBV6-1
size: few
J: TRBJ2-7
CDR3: CASRGKSRPYEQYF
DNA: TGTGCCAGCAGGGGCAAGTCGAGACCCTACGAGCAGTACTTC